The 32 T cell receptor beta chains listed next were all sequenced from one sample in a study of blood T cell repertoires in COVID-19. Assay used: immunoSEQ multiplex PCR; TCRdb lists only in-frame clones, some missing. The sample yields a few hundred thousand clones, roughly 89% seen once. Sequenced input: peripheral blood. These receptors were collected from a woman aged 40 to 50 who had recovered from COVID-19.

Written as DNA, the CDR3 is TGTGCTAGTGGAACAGGGGGCGAGACCCAGTACTTC. Translating gives CASGTGGETQYF. This chain joins TRBV12-5 and TRBJ2-5; TRBD1 matches at 9 bases. V shed 6 bases and J 5 bases; nucleotides not matched to a gene: 1. Germline CDR1 and CDR2: LGHNT and FRNRAP. The CDR3 has 12 residues. Combining the CDR3 with reference TRBV12-5 and TRBJ2-5 gives the whole variable domain DARVTQTPRHKVTEMGQEVTMRCQPILGHNTVFWYRQTMMQGLELLAYFRNRAPLDDSGMPKDRFSAEMPDATLATLKIQPSEPRDSAVYFCASGTGGETQYFGPGTRLLVL.

The rearrangement uses TRBV18 and TRBJ2-7; D perhaps matches TRBD1 (7 bases). Germline CDR1 and CDR2: KGHSH and LQKENI. The CDR3 spans 15 residues. Trimming removed 3 bases from V and 2 bases from J, with 14 bases in between. The chain's CDR3 is CASSPGQEGPYEQYF. Written as DNA, the CDR3 is TGTGCCAGCTCACCTGGACAGGAGGGACCCTACGAGCAGTACTTC.

The gene calls are TRBV7-2 and TRBJ2-5; 9 bases are a match to TRBD2. The V segment lost 1 base and the J segment 4 bases; nucleotides outside the gene matches: 13. Germline values: CDR1 SGHTA, CDR2 FQGNSA. The length of the CDR3 is 18 residues. The CDR3 DNA is TGTGCCAGCAGCTTAGGGTGGTCTGCGGGGGGGATGGGAGAGACCCAGTACTTC. This sequence encodes CASSLGWSAGGMGETQYF.

The CDR3 region has the DNA TGTGCCAGCTCACCTAGCGGGGGGGCCTACGAGCAGTACTTC. Translated: CASSPSGGAYEQYF. The V call is TRBV18, the J call TRBJ2-7; 11 bases are shared with TRBD2. Germline V CDR1 and CDR2: KGHSH, LQKENI. The CDR3 has 14 amino acids. Trimming removed 3 bases from V and 2 bases from J; junction bases left unmatched: 0.

The V call is TRBV9, the J call TRBJ2-1; D gene unclear. Germline-derived CDR1 and CDR2 are SGDLS and YYNGEE. CDR3 size: 13 residues. Trimming shortened V by 0 bases and J by 7 bases, and 8 bases separated the two germline ends. CDR3 coding DNA: TGTGCCAGCAGCGTAGGTATAATGAATGAGCAGTTCTTC. It yields the protein CASSVGIMNEQFF.

This chain uses TRBV6-6 with TRBJ2-3, with 9 bases matching TRBD1. V lost 2 bases, J lost 2 bases, and 5 bases stayed unmatched. The CDR3 runs to 16 residues. The germline gives CDR1 MNHNY, CDR2 SVGAGI (reference sequence). The CDR3: CASSYSGQGTTDTQYF. For the CDR3, the DNA is TGTGCCAGCAGTTACAGTGGACAGGGGACCACAGATACGCAGTATTTT.

This rearrangement joins TRBV27 to TRBJ1-5, with 9 bases aligning to TRBD1. The V and J ends lost 1 base and 7 bases, in that order; junction bases with no gene match: 5. This CDR3 region has 15 residues. CDR1 and CDR2 from the germline V gene are MNHEY and SMNVEV (reference sequence). CDR3 loop: CASSLWGQGGQPQHF. The CDR3, as DNA: TGTGCCAGCAGTTTATGGGGACAGGGTGGACAGCCCCAGCATTTT.

This chain uses TRBV7-3 with TRBJ1-1; D might be TRBD1 (6 bases). The germline V gene encodes CDR1 SGHTA and CDR2 FQGTGA. The CDR3 runs to 14 residues. Between the trimmed V and J ends, which lost 6 bases and 6 bases, there was a span of 17 bases. CDR3 sequence: CASSPITGMAEAFF. CDR3 DNA sequence: TGTGCCAGCAGTCCTATAACAGGGATGGCTGAAGCTTTCTTT.

J is TRBJ1-5 and V is TRBV10-3, with D maybe TRBD1 (5 bases). The CDR3 loop spans 15 amino acids. Trimming cost V 7 bases and J 2 bases, with 15 bases left between them. In germline, CDR1 is ENHRY, CDR2 SYGVKD. CDR3 residues: CAITDGHRRNQPQHF. DNA for the CDR3: TGTGCCATCACTGATGGACATAGACGCAATCAGCCCCAGCATTTT.

The genes are TRBV6-2 or TRBV6-3 and TRBJ1-4, with D perhaps matching TRBD1 (6 bases). Germline V gene lookup returns CDR1 MNHEY and CDR2 SVGEGT. The CDR3 runs to 16 residues. V was clipped by 2 bases and J by 0 bases, with 10 bases between them. CDR3 coding DNA: TGTGCCAGCAGTTACCACAGGGCTGCAACTAATGAAAAACTGTTTTTT. It yields the protein CASSYHRAATNEKLFF.

This clone was picked up a small number of times. The chain couples TRBV12-3 or TRBV12-4 to TRBJ2-3; TRBD1 is a possible D gene (6 bases). The CDR3 covers 13 residues. V lost 6 bases and J 0 bases, leaving 7 bases between the germline ends. CDR3: CASRDSSTDTQYF. The CDR3 DNA is TGTGCCAGCAGGGACAGTAGCACAGATACGCAGTATTTT.

The V and J genes are TRBV6-6 and TRBJ2-5; 8 bases agree with TRBD1. The CDR3 runs 13 residues. Germline V lookup: CDR1 MNHNY, CDR2 SVGAGI (reference sequence). V lost 6 bases, J lost 4 bases, and 4 bases stayed unmatched. The CDR3 sequence: CASRRQGTETQYF. The CDR3 nucleotides are TGTGCCAGCAGGAGACAGGGGACAGAGACCCAGTACTTC.

This chain uses TRBV6-5 with TRBJ1-1; D is unclear. Germline lookup yields CDR1 MNHEY and CDR2 SVGAGI. Trimming removed 4 bases from V and 3 bases from J, with 9 bases in between. The CDR3 contains 13 residues. As DNA, the CDR3 is TGTGCCAGCAGTTTGGGCGCGCACACTGAAGCTTTCTTT. Protein: CASSLGAHTEAFF.

The chain is built from TRBV27 and TRBJ2-3; 11 nucleotides agree with TRBD2. The CDR3 consists of 15 residues. CDR1 and CDR2 from the germline V gene are MNHEY and SMNVEV (reference sequence). V shed 3 bases, J shed 5 bases, and the junction held 4 bases outside the gene matches. CDR3 sequence (DNA): TGTGCCAGCAGTTTGACTAGCGGGGTTTTAGATACGCAGTATTTT. Translated: CASSLTSGVLDTQYF.

This chain uses TRBV19 with TRBJ2-1; perhaps TRBD2 as D (5 bases). V lost 10 bases, J lost 9 bases, and 25 bases lay in between. The germline gives CDR1 LNHDA, CDR2 SQIVND (reference sequence). The CDR3 contains 15 residues. Here the CDR3 reads CATLQSSRAGGEQFF. CDR3 in DNA: TGTGCCACCTTACAGTCCAGTAGAGCCGGAGGTGAGCAGTTCTTC. Variable domain in full (rest from reference TRBV19 and TRBJ2-1): DGGITQSPKYLFRKEGQNVTLSCEQNLNHDAMYWYRQDPGQGLRLIYYSQIVNDFQKGDIAEGYSVSREKKESFPLTVTSAQKNPTAFYLCATLQSSRAGGEQFFGPGTRLTVL.

V and J are TRBV2 and TRBJ2-1; D gene unclear. Germline lookup yields CDR1 SNHLY and CDR2 FYNNEI. Trimming took 7 bases from V and 4 from J, leaving 20 bases between them. The CDR3 spans 16 residues. The CDR3 loop is CASIGLTNSIYNEQFF. The CDR3 DNA follows: TGTGCCAGCATCGGCCTAACTAACTCCATTTACAATGAGCAGTTCTTC.

This clone has only one observation. The V call is TRBV3-1 (or the pseudogene TRBV3-2), the J call TRBJ1-1; 10 bases align to TRBD1. The CDR3 has 13 amino acids. Germline values: CDR1 LGHDT, CDR2 YNNKEL (reference sequence). V lost 8 bases to trimming and J lost 4 bases; unmatched junction nucleotides: 4. The CDR3 loop is CASGQGVPTEAFF. The CDR3 region has the DNA TGTGCCAGCGGACAGGGGGTCCCCACTGAAGCTTTCTTT.

This chain joins TRBV2 and TRBJ1-6; possibly TRBD1 for D (6 bases). From germline, CDR1 is SNHLY and CDR2 FYNNEI. Trimming removed 4 bases from V and 8 bases from J, with 12 bases in between. This CDR3 contains 14 residues. Here the CDR3 DNA reads TGTGCCAGCAGTGGACACCCAGGGGATTCACCCCTCCACTTT. Translated: CASSGHPGDSPLHF.

The J gene is TRBJ2-7, the V gene TRBV6-5; TRBD2 matches 7 bases. Germline loops: CDR1 MNHEY, CDR2 SVGAGI. The V segment lost 11 bases and the J segment 6 bases; nucleotides outside the gene matches: 16. The CDR3 is made up of 14 amino acids. The CDR3: CAGDPGRGLGEQYF. CDR3 coding DNA: TGTGCCGGGGACCCGGGGAGGGGATTAGGCGAGCAGTACTTC.

This chain connects TRBV2 to TRBJ2-1, with a possible D match to TRBD2 (6 bases). Germline V gives CDR1 SNHLY, CDR2 FYNNEI. Trimming stripped 3 bases from V and 7 bases from J, with 7 bases between. This CDR3 is built from 12 residues. The CDR3 reads CASSDRGNEQFF. The DNA for the CDR3 is TGTGCCAGCAGTGATCGGGGGAATGAGCAGTTCTTC.

The chain carries TRBV3-1 (or the pseudogene TRBV3-2) and TRBJ1-1, with D unclear. The germline V and J ends were trimmed by 7 bases and 1 base, with 7 bases remaining between them. CDR1 LGHDT and CDR2 YNNKEL come from the germline V gene (reference sequence). The CDR3 spans 12 residues. The CDR3, as DNA: TGTGCCAGCAAACGCGGGAACACTGAAGCTTTCTTT. This translates into CASKRGNTEAFF.

This chain joins TRBV4-3 and TRBJ2-3, with 7 bases lining up with TRBD1. The CDR3 consists of 18 residues. Germline lookup yields CDR1 LGHNA and CDR2 YSLEER. The V gene end was trimmed by 0 bases and the J gene end by 2 bases; junction bases not matched to a gene: 11. The CDR3 bases are TGCGCCAGCAGCCAAGATCGGCCGACAGGGCCCTCCACAGATACGCAGTATTTT. It translates to CASSQDRPTGPSTDTQYF.

This clone was detected only once. The genes are TRBV7-9 and TRBJ2-3, with D possibly being TRBD2 (7 bases). V dropped 2 bases and J dropped 2 bases, with 14 bases sitting between them. The CDR3 is 16 amino acids. CDR1 is SEHNR and CDR2 is FQNEAQ in the germline V gene (reference sequence). This CDR3 reads CASSLYAGAYTDTQYF. The CDR3 DNA sequence: TGTGCCAGCAGCTTATACGCGGGGGCCTACACAGATACGCAGTATTTT.

The chain couples TRBV5-1 to TRBJ2-2; the D gene is possibly TRBD1 (6 bases). The germline gives CDR1 SGHRS, CDR2 YFSETQ. V was shortened by 4 bases and J by 0 bases, with 16 bases between the two germline ends. There are 17 residues in the CDR3. The CDR3 coding sequence is TGCGCCAGCAGCACGCGGACAGATGCTGCGAACACCGGGGAGCTGTTTTTT. Its translation: CASSTRTDAANTGELFF.

The CDR3 loop reads CASSLLRTGYEQYF. CDR3 DNA: TGTGCCAGCAGTTTGCTGAGGACAGGCTACGAGCAGTACTTC. This chain links TRBV28 with TRBJ2-7, with 7 bases identical to TRBD1. The germline gives CDR1 MDHEN, CDR2 SYDVKM. This CDR3 has 14 amino acids. Losses at the gene ends were 3 bases for V and 3 bases for J; bases not matched to a gene: 5.

J is TRBJ1-1 and V is TRBV2, with 8 bases lining up with TRBD1. CDR3 size: 13 residues. From germline, CDR1 is SNHLY and CDR2 FYNNEI. V dropped 7 bases and J dropped 0; count of bases not matched to a gene: 1. This CDR3 reads CASKDRVNTEAFF. In DNA, the CDR3 is TGTGCCAGCAAGGACAGGGTGAACACTGAAGCTTTCTTT.

This chain uses TRBV2 with TRBJ1-3, with unresolved D. The CDR3 sequence is 17 residues long. Trimming took off 4 bases at V and 0 bases at J, with 16 bases between the two ends. Germline V gene data show CDR1 as SNHLY and CDR2 as FYNNEI. CDR3 sequence (DNA): TGTGCCAGCAGTGCCCCACTCCTTCTGAGCTCTGGAAACACCATATATTTT. It encodes CASSAPLLLSSGNTIYF.

This chain links TRBV6-2 or TRBV6-3 with TRBJ1-1, with 7 bases aligning to TRBD1. The CDR3 contains 16 residues. Germline V CDR1 and CDR2: MNHEY, SVGEGT. V lost 4 bases and J lost 13; bases outside the gene matches: 21. Here the CDR3 DNA reads TGTGCCAGCAGTTCCGATCGACCCAGCTACTCAGGGGGTGGTTTCTTT. Translated, it gives CASSSDRPSYSGGGFF.

The chain combines TRBV2 with TRBJ2-2; TRBD1 agrees at 7 bases. The junction had 8 bases not matched to a gene; V was cut back by 4 bases and J by 6 bases. Per germline, CDR1 SNHLY and CDR2 FYNNEI. The CDR3 spans 15 residues. The chain's CDR3 is CASSVEQGVAGELFF. As DNA, the CDR3 is TGTGCCAGCAGTGTTGAGCAGGGGGTGGCCGGGGAGCTGTTTTTT. The complete variable domain, with remaining parts taken from reference TRBV2 and TRBJ2-2, reads EPEVTQTPSHQVTQMGQEVILRCVPISNHLYFYWYRQILGQKVEFLVSFYNNEISEKSEIFDDQFSVERPDGSNFTLKIRSTKLEDSAMYFCASSVEQGVAGELFFGEGSRLTVL.

The genes are TRBV10-3 and TRBJ2-3; perhaps TRBD1 as D (6 bases). This CDR3 is 15 amino acids long. V dropped 8 bases and J dropped 3 bases, with 18 bases sitting between them. Germline V gene sequence: CDR1 ENHRY, CDR2 SYGVKD. In DNA form, the CDR3 reads TGTGCCATCGGAATGGAGGACAGAGGAACAGATACGCAGTATTTT. Translating gives CAIGMEDRGTDTQYF.

CDR3 in amino acids: CASSPGQGDLREQYV. CDR3 bases: TGTGCCAGCAGCCCTGGACAGGGAGATTTAAGGGAGCAGTACGTC. The rearrangement links TRBV5-4 to TRBJ2-7; 8 bases are shared with TRBD1. The V gene's germline CDR1 is SGHNT and CDR2 YYREEE (reference sequence). V was pared by 4 bases and J by 7 bases, with 13 bases of the junction left unmatched. The CDR3 has 15 amino acids.

The chain uses TRBV23-1 and TRBJ1-5; possible D gene TRBD1, 5 bases. TRBV23-1 carries the ORF label, with uncertain function. The CDR3 length is 16 residues. CDR3 residues: CAGRDSPGEACQPQHF. The CDR3 nucleotides are TGCGCGGGGAGGGACTCTCCTGGGGAGGCTTGTCAGCCCCAGCATTTT.